This T cell receptor (beta chain) emerged from a study of blood T cell repertoires in COVID-19. About the study: Some COVID-19 samples were acute and others convalescent; all came from the United States, Italy and Spain. T cells, B-cell-depleted T cells, or PBMCs provided the cDNA or gDNA that served as material.

V was pared by 9 bases and J by 4 bases, with 23 bases between. Germline V CDR1 and CDR2: SGHNT, YYREEE (reference sequence). The CDR3 covers 15 residues. Original analysis: Scientists estimated how many nucleated cells there were by amplifying reference gene primers. Clones were sequenced by immunoSEQ multiplex PCR, and TCRdb holds only the in-frame ones, with some missing. The DNA was the basis for D and trimming; V, J and clone size are from that table. The table records approximately 260,000 clones, approximately 91% of them present only once. The rearrangement links TRBV5-4 to TRBJ2-7; D perhaps matches TRBD1 (7 bases). The receptor's source is a woman between 40 and 55 years old who had recovered from COVID-19. Sequencing was performed on peripheral blood. CDR3 protein: CATSSWDSGLYEQYF. In DNA form, the CDR3 reads TGTGCCACCTCCAGTTGGGACAGCGGACTATACGAGCAGTACTTC.